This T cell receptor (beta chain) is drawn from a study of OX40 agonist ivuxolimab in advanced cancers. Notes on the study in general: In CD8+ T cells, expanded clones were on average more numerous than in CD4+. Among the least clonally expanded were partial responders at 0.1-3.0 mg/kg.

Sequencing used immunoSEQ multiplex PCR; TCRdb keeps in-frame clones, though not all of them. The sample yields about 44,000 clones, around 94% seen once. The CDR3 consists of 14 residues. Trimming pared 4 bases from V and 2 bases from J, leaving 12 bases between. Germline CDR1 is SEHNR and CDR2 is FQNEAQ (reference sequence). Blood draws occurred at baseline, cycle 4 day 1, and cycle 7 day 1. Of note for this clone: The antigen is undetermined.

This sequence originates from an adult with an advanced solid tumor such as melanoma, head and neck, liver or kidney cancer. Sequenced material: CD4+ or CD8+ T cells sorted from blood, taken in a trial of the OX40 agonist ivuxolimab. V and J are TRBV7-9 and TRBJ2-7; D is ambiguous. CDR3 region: CASSSRRRPYEQYF. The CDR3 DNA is TGTGCCAGCAGCTCCCGGCGTCGCCCCTACGAGCAGTACTTC.